These 2 T cell receptor beta chains share one sample of origin, sequenced in a study of blood T cell repertoires in COVID-19. Profiled with immunoSEQ multiplex PCR; TCRdb holds only in-frame clones, not every one. The sample has about 75,000 clones; roughly 88% are singletons. Source material: peripheral blood. These receptors originate from a human donor in a cohort sampled during active COVID-19.

A word on this clone: Other DNA sequences within the sample encode an identical CDR3. The chain links TRBV5-1 to TRBJ2-7; TRBD1 might be the D (5 bases). V lost 1 base and J 2 bases, leaving 7 bases between the germline ends. From germline, CDR1 is SGHRS and CDR2 YFSETQ. The CDR3 consists of 13 residues. The CDR3 DNA is TGCGCCAGCAGCTTGCAGGGCCCCTACGAGCAGTACTTC. Translating it yields CASSLQGPYEQYF.

The genes are TRBV11-2 and TRBJ2-5; D uncertain. CDR1 is SGHAT and CDR2 is FQNNGV in the germline V gene. V lost 2 bases to trimming and J lost 5 bases, with 9 bases between them. There are 13 residues in the CDR3. CDR3 region: CASSLWMEETQYF. Here the CDR3 DNA reads TGTGCCAGCAGCTTATGGATGGAGGAGACCCAGTACTTC.